The present T cell receptor beta chain was sequenced within a study of blood T cell repertoires in COVID-19. Study as a whole: Samples representing acute and convalescent COVID-19 were sourced from the United States, Italy and Spain. PBMCs, B-cell-depleted T cells, or T cells were the source of the cDNA or gDNA that made up the material.

This clone was counted once. Methods used by the authors: Amplified reference gene primers provided the basis for estimating nucleated cell counts. Data came from immunoSEQ multiplex PCR; TCRdb stores just in-frame clones and leaves some out. From that table come the V and J calls and clone size; the DNA was used to work out D and trimming. The data hold approximately 110,000 clones, with approximately 87% observed a single time. CDR1 SNHLY and CDR2 FYNNEI come from the germline V gene. The CDR3 totals 16 residues. The V segment lost 6 bases and the J segment 1 base; nucleotides outside the gene matches: 6.

The specimen sequenced was peripheral blood. This TCR was sampled from a woman between 45 and 65 years old with acute or convalescent COVID-19. The rearrangement links TRBV2 to TRBJ2-2; the match to TRBD2 covers 9 bases. In DNA, the CDR3 is TGTGCCAGCAGCAAGGCTAGCGGGGTGAACACCGGGGAGCTGTTTTTT. This sequence encodes CASSKASGVNTGELFF.